The 9 T cell receptor beta chains in this list originate from one sample, sequenced in a study of T-cell reconstitution after alpha-beta-depleted transplantation in children. Using unique molecular identifiers, the investigators prepared the TCRbeta library. TCRdb re-analysed the PCR reads in MiXCR, keeping a single row per CDR3 protein. This table holds about 900,000 distinct CDR3 sequences, roughly 29% found once. Specimen: PBMCs, mostly from graft donor cells, collected 360 days after TCRalphabeta/CD19-depleted stem cell transplant. These receptors all come from a boy under three years old who had a stem cell transplant for SCID, so the T cells may come from the graft donor.

The chain joins TRBV5-1 to TRBJ2-1; 8 nucleotides line up with TRBD2. The CDR3 spans 15 residues. The ends lost 7 bases at V and 0 bases at J; junction bases unmatched: 6. The germline gives CDR1 SGHRS, CDR2 YFSETQ. The CDR3 region is CASGTGLASYNEQFF. The CDR3 DNA reads TGCGCCAGCGGGACCGGACTAGCCTCCTACAATGAGCAGTTCTTC.

The chain joins TRBV12-3 or TRBV12-4 to TRBJ2-7, with D perhaps matching TRBD2 (7 bases). The V end lost 6 bases, the J end lost 1 base, and 16 bases lay between the germline ends. This CDR3 spans 15 amino acids. The CDR3, as DNA: TGTGCCAGCAGGGGGGGCGGGGGTCATTCCTACGAGCAGTACTTC. Its translation: CASRGGGGHSYEQYF.

The chain is built from TRBV6-1 and TRBJ2-7, with D perhaps matching TRBD2 (6 bases). The CDR3 spans 15 residues. From germline, CDR1 is MNHNS and CDR2 SASEGT. V was shortened by 5 bases and J by 7 bases, with 21 bases between the two germline ends. The CDR3 spells CASSPGLPLPREQYF. CDR3 DNA sequence: TGTGCCAGCAGTCCGGGACTTCCGCTCCCTCGGGAGCAGTACTTC.

V gene TRBV7-8 combines with J gene TRBJ2-7; D possibly uses TRBD1 or TRBD2 (5 bases each). Germline assignment: CDR1 SGHVS and CDR2 FQNEAQ. This CDR3 region has 15 residues. Trimming took off 5 bases at V and 6 bases at J, with 20 bases between the two ends. In nucleotides, the CDR3 is TGTGCCAGCAGCGAGGAACGGGACGGGGCCTCCGAGCAGTACTTC. It codes for CASSEERDGASEQYF.

This clonotype turned up a few times. The rearrangement joins TRBV12-3 or TRBV12-4 to TRBJ2-2; possible D gene TRBD2, 5 bases. Deletions cut 6 bases from V and 0 bases from J, with 14 bases between. This CDR3 is built from 16 residues. The CDR3 spells CASSGRGRTNTGELFF. The CDR3 bases are TGTGCCAGCAGCGGCCGAGGGCGCACGAACACCGGGGAGCTGTTTTTT.

This clonotype was observed many times. V and J are TRBV5-1 and TRBJ2-1; D gene ambiguous. The CDR3 loop spans 13 amino acids. V lost 2 bases to trimming and J lost 1 base, with 4 bases between them. CDR1 SGHRS and CDR2 YFSETQ come from the germline V gene. The CDR3 loop reads CASSFGSYNEQFF. CDR3 sequence (DNA): TGCGCCAGCAGCTTTGGGTCCTACAATGAGCAGTTCTTC. Full variable domain (rest looked up from reference TRBV5-1 and TRBJ2-1): KAGVTQTPRYLIKTRGQQVTLSCSPISGHRSVSWYQQTPGQGLQFLFEYFSETQRNKGNFPGRFSGRQFSNSRSEMNVSTLELGDSALYLCASSFGSYNEQFFGPGTRLTVL.

The chain couples TRBV12-3 or TRBV12-4 to TRBJ2-5; TRBD2 matches 9 bases. With V trimmed by 0 bases and J by 1 base, 6 bases remained unmatched. This CDR3 has 17 residues. CDR3 residues: CASSLALAGDVQETQYF. The DNA for the CDR3 is TGTGCCAGCAGTTTAGCTTTAGCGGGGGACGTCCAAGAGACCCAGTACTTC.

This clonotype has just one count. The genes are TRBV5-6 and TRBJ1-6, with D possibly TRBD1 on 5 matching bases. The CDR3 length is 14 residues. V lost 6 bases, J lost 8 bases, and 15 bases lay in between. CDR1 is SGHDT, CDR2 YYEEEE, per germline. This CDR3 is CASKFRTYDSPLHF. The DNA for the CDR3 is TGTGCCAGCAAGTTTAGGACATACGATTCACCCCTCCACTTT.

This chain uses TRBV29-1 with TRBJ1-1; perhaps TRBD1 as D (6 bases). V lost 7 bases to trimming and J lost 5 bases, with 17 bases between them. The length of the CDR3 is 13 residues. Germline CDR1 is SQVTM and CDR2 is ANQGSEA. In DNA, the CDR3 is TGCAGCGCTGAGCCAGGGGCCAGTACTGAAGCTTTCTTT. It codes for CSAEPGASTEAFF.